This TCR beta chain stems from a study of T-cell reconstitution after alpha-beta-depleted transplantation in children. Study-level points and caveats: As was reported, about two months after transplant, alpha-beta T cells came from several hundred expanded graft clones. T-cell numbers and diversity one year post-transplant derived largely from freshly generated T cells. TCRbeta diversity was high at day 60 in some patients (a result of surviving recipient T cells and thymic progenitors).

Points on this clonotype: Its specificity is not known.

Germline assignment: CDR1 SNHLY and CDR2 FYNNEI. V trimming: 8 bases; J trimming: 6 bases; junction bases outside the gene matches: 8. The CDR3 covers 15 residues. Library preparation (for TCRbeta) was performed with unique molecular identifiers. Each CDR3 protein is one row after TCRdb ran MiXCR on the PCR reads. The sample lists some 48,000 distinct CDR3 sequences, about 5.7% occurring once. The receptor comes from a female patient between 2 and 15 years old who had a stem cell transplant for aplastic anemia, so the T cells may come from the graft donor. This specimen consisted of PBMCs, mostly from graft donor cells, obtained 60 days after TCRalphabeta/CD19-depleted stem cell transplant. V and J are TRBV2 and TRBJ2-1, with TRBD2 matching over 12 bases. CDR3 amino acids: CASGKLAGGINEQFF. CDR3 bases: TGTGCCAGCGGAAAACTAGCGGGGGGAATCAATGAGCAGTTCTTC.